This TCR beta chain comes out of a study of T cells in Graves' hyperthyroidism and ophthalmopathy. The CDR3 loop spans 15 amino acids. V was clipped by 5 bases and J by 3 bases; unmatched bases: 7. Amplified TCR beta CDR3 regions derived from RNA transcripts. First-round RT-PCR with HTBI primers amplified the TCR CDR3 region. TCRdb fed the multiplex PCR reads into MiXCR, producing one record per CDR3 protein. The data hold some 510,000 distinct CDR3 sequences, with 20% to 25% observed a single time. Study observations and caveats: A 13 V-J signature model discriminated ophthalmopathy versus stable hyperthyroidism.

This clonotype has just a few counts. Its target is not known. V usage is TRBV12-3 or TRBV12-4 and J usage is TRBJ1-2; TRBD1 agrees at 9 bases. This sequence was found in a young man with Graves' hyperthyroidism. Sequencing used blood. The CDR3 DNA reads as TGTGCCAGCAGTACTATGACAGGGGGAGACTATGGCTACACCTTC. Protein product: CASSTMTGGDYGYTF.